The T cell receptor beta chain under discussion was sequenced for a study of blood T cell repertoires in COVID-19. Study-wide context: From T cells, B-cell-depleted T cells, or PBMCs came the material, which was cDNA or gDNA.

In the original workflow: Nucleated cell number was recorded as an estimate derived from reference gene primer amplification. Assay used: immunoSEQ multiplex PCR; TCRdb lists only in-frame clones, some missing. For V, J and clone size, that table is used; D and trimming come from the DNA. The table has about 88,000 clones, approximately 90% seen once. CDR3 length: 15 residues. Germline V lookup: CDR1 MNHNS, CDR2 SASEGT. V lost 3 bases and J lost 3, with 12 bases in between. The origin of this receptor is a male donor with acute or convalescent COVID-19. The sample comprised peripheral blood. The chain uses TRBV6-1 and TRBJ1-5; D remains unclear. CDR3 bases: TGTGCCAGCAGTGAGGGCCGCCGCTCCAATCAGCCCCAGCATTTT. This sequence encodes CASSEGRRSNQPQHF.